This TCR beta chain was retrieved from a study of shared clonotypes between healthy human individuals. Looking at the study overall: Three CD4 naive, three CD4 memory, two CD8 naive and one CD8 memory plate were used per donor.

To note about this clone: What it binds is not known.

Generated by immunoSEQ multiplex PCR, the TCRdb table keeps only in-frame clones and is missing some. Of 600,000 to 750,000 clones listed, around 72% are singletons. Study-level findings and limits: Clonotypes which were not shared had lower generation probabilities than clonotypes that all four donors shared.

This TCR was recovered from a woman aged 30 to 39 in good health. Sequencing used memory CD4+ T cells sorted from blood. Subset specified: CD45RA-negative fraction.

CDR3 sequence reads: CASSQGGGGAPGETQYF. As DNA, the CDR3 is TGCGCCAGCAGCCAAGGTGGTGGAGGGGCGCCGGGAGAGACCCAGTACTTC. The chain employs TRBV4-1 and TRBJ2-5, with D maybe TRBD2 (6 bases). The length of the CDR3 is 17 residues. Germline V lookup: CDR1 MGHRA, CDR2 YSYEKL. V was trimmed by 1 base and J by 4 bases, leaving 19 bases between them.